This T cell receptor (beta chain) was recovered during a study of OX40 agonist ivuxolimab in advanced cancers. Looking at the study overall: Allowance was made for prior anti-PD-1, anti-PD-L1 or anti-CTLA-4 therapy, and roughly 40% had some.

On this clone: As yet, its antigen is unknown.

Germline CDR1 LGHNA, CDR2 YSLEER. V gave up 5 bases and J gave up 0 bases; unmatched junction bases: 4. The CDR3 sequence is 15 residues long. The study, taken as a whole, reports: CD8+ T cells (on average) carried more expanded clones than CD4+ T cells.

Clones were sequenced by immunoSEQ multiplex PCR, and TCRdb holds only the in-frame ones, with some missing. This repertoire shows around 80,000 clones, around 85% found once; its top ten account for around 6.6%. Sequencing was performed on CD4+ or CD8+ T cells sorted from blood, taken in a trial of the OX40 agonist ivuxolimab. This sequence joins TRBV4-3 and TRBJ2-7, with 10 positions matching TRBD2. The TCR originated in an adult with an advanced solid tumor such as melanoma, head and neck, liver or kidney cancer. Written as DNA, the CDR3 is TGCGCCAGCAGCGAATCTAGCGGGAGCTCCTACGAGCAGTACTTC. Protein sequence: CASSESSGSSYEQYF.